The 27 T cell receptor beta chains below were found in one sample sequenced in a study of CD4 and CD8 cells across lung adenocarcinoma regions listed by TCRdb under 2018. Library preparation used PCR. Sequencing was performed on a HiSeq X Ten. Using fastp at Q25 and MiXCR, TCRdb reprocessed the public reads and kept productive beta chains. For every CDR3 protein sequence, its rows merge into one entry that carries the most common genes and DNA. The sample data list 4,000 to 5,500 distinct CDR3 sequences, and just under 60% of these were observed just once. The ten largest make up more than 15% of the sample. The sample taken for sequencing was CD4+ T cells from the center of a lung tumor. The meaning of the sample's cell subset or site label: tumor center region. Source of these receptors: a male donor with lung adenocarcinoma. The CD4 and CD8 labels of this study may be unreliable.

This chain uses TRBV9 with TRBJ2-4; 8 nucleotides agree with TRBD2. Judging by the DNA end, TRBJ2-1 fits better; the J call may be wrong. Germline V CDR1 and CDR2: SGDLS, YYNGEE. The CDR3 covers 14 residues. The CDR3 region has the DNA TGTGCCAGCAGCGTAATGGGACTAGACAATGAGCAGTTCTTC. Translated: CASSVMGLDNEQFF.

This clonotype is a singleton in its sample. The chain combines TRBV27 with TRBJ2-2; 11 nucleotides align to TRBD2. The last part of the DNA fits TRBJ2-3 better; the J call may be wrong. Germline-derived CDR1 and CDR2 are MNHEY and SMNVEV (reference sequence). The CDR3 covers 16 residues. CDR3 protein: CASSPFTSGRTGKQYF. The CDR3 DNA is TGTGCCAGCAGCCCCTTTACTAGCGGGAGAACAGGGAAGCAGTATTTT.

The J gene is TRBJ2-1, the V gene TRBV6-1; D is undetermined. Trimming took 6 bases from V and 6 from J, leaving 15 bases between them. The germline gives CDR1 MNHNS, CDR2 SASEGT. The CDR3 has 14 residues. The DNA of the CDR3 is TGTGCCAGCAGCACCGGGTCACAAACCAATGAGCAGTTCTTC. It yields the protein CASSTGSQTNEQFF.

The chain employs TRBV6-2 or TRBV6-3 and TRBJ2-2; D perhaps matches TRBD1 (6 bases). Trimming took off 7 bases at V and 0 bases at J, with 12 bases between the two ends. This CDR3 contains 15 residues. Germline loops: CDR1 MNHEY, CDR2 SVGEGT. CDR3 residues: CASTKGQANTGELFF. In DNA, the CDR3 is TGTGCCAGCACCAAGGGACAAGCGAACACCGGGGAGCTGTTTTTT.

The V gene is TRBV24-1, the J gene TRBJ1-4; 7 bases are shared with TRBD1. The CDR3 consists of 14 residues. Germline-derived CDR1 and CDR2 are KGHDR and SFDVKD. V was pared by 6 bases and J by 5 bases, with 5 bases of the junction left unmatched. CDR3 coding DNA: TGTGCCACCAGTCCGGGACAGAAGAATGAAAAACTGTTTTTT. Amino acid sequence: CATSPGQKNEKLFF.

The chain recombines TRBV11-2 with TRBJ2-1, with 8 bases lining up with TRBD2. Trimming at V came to 3 bases and at J to 4 bases, leaving 5 bases not matched to a gene. CDR1 SGHAT and CDR2 FQNNGV come from the germline V gene. The CDR3 length is 15 residues. CDR3 sequence reads: CASSFELAVYNEQFF. The CDR3 DNA sequence: TGTGCCAGCAGCTTCGAACTAGCGGTATACAATGAGCAGTTCTTC.

The chain uses TRBV6-1 and TRBJ2-1; 13 bases map to TRBD2. V trimming: 7 bases; J trimming: 5 bases; junction bases outside the gene matches: 5. Germline CDR1 MNHNS, CDR2 SASEGT. The CDR3 covers 15 residues. The CDR3 coding sequence is TGTGCCAGCAAACTAGCGGGAGGGCCAAACAATGAGCAGTTCTTC. Translating it yields CASKLAGGPNNEQFF.

This clonotype was recorded a few times. This chain connects TRBV6-1 to TRBJ2-7; unclear D gene. The ends were cut back, 8 bases at V and 0 bases at J, with 5 bases in the middle. This CDR3 is 11 amino acids long. Germline CDR1 reads MNHNS; CDR2 reads SASEGT. The CDR3 DNA sequence: TGTGCCAGCTCAGGCTCCTACGAGCAGTACTTC. This encodes CASSGSYEQYF.

In this sample, this clonotype turned up a few times. This chain uses TRBV20-1 with TRBJ2-1; D is perhaps TRBD2 (5 bases). Germline V gives CDR1 DFQATT, CDR2 SNEGSKA (reference sequence). V was cut by 0 bases and J by 4 bases, with 16 bases left in between. The CDR3 sequence is 16 residues long. The CDR3 is CSARDASRDPYNEQFF. In DNA form, the CDR3 reads TGCAGTGCTAGAGATGCTAGTCGGGATCCATACAATGAGCAGTTCTTC.

The chain has TRBV3-1 and TRBJ2-2; D remains ambiguous. Germline CDR1 and CDR2: LGHDT and YNNKEL (reference sequence). This CDR3 is 11 amino acids long. Between the trimmed V and J ends, which lost 4 bases and 8 bases, there was a span of 5 bases. CDR3: CASSRHGELFF. The CDR3 nucleotides read TGTGCCAGCAGCCGACATGGGGAGCTGTTTTTT. Looking up the rest from reference TRBV3-1 and TRBJ2-2 gives the full variable domain: DTAVSQTPKYLVTQMGNDKSIKCEQNLGHDTMYWYKQDSKKFLKIMFSYNNKELIINETVPNRFSPKSPDKAHLNLHINSLELGDSAVYFCASSRHGELFFGEGSRLTVL.

J is TRBJ2-1 and V is TRBV7-2; D might be TRBD2 (6 bases). V was cut by 0 bases and J by 9 bases, with 12 bases left in between. In germline, CDR1 is SGHTA, CDR2 FQGNSA. The length of the CDR3 is 14 residues. This CDR3 is CASSLARDSGEQFF. The DNA of the CDR3 is TGTGCCAGCAGCTTAGCAAGGGACTCTGGTGAGCAGTTCTTC. The full variable domain, in which reference TRBV7-2 and TRBJ2-1 provide the parts outside the CDR3, is GAGVSQSPSNKVTEKGKDVELRCDPISGHTALYWYRQSLGQGLEFLIYFQGNSAPDKSGLPSDRFSAERTGGSVSTLTIQRTQQEDSAVYLCASSLARDSGEQFFGPGTRLTVL.

The chain recombines TRBV6-1 with TRBJ2-2; D remains ambiguous. The CDR3 is 15 amino acids. The V end was cut by 4 bases, the J end by 0 bases, with 9 bases between. Germline V lookup: CDR1 MNHNS, CDR2 SASEGT. The CDR3 DNA sequence: TGTGCCAGCAGTGCCTGGGGATCGAACACCGGGGAGCTGTTTTTT. It specifies CASSAWGSNTGELFF.

As regards this clonotype: One end of the junction does not line up with germline, which may come from a read error. This chain joins TRBV6-1 and TRBJ2-3; 7 bases map to TRBD2. Per germline, CDR1 MNHNS and CDR2 SASEGT. This CDR3 region has 14 residues. The CDR3 coding sequence is TGTGCGAGGAGTGGGGAGGGTGACCCAGATACGCAGTATTTC. This codes for CARSGEGDPDTQYF.

The chain joins TRBV29-1 to TRBJ1-1; unclear D gene. From germline, CDR1 is SQVTM and CDR2 ANQGSEA. Trimming took 7 bases from V and 6 from J, leaving 21 bases between them. This CDR3 has 14 amino acids. The CDR3 here is CSAWPGRLGSEAFF. DNA for the CDR3: TGCAGCGCATGGCCAGGACGGCTGGGGTCTGAAGCTTTCTTT.

This clonotype appeared once. The chain employs TRBV10-2 and TRBJ2-6; 9 nucleotides match TRBD1. Per the germline V gene, CDR1 is WSHSY and CDR2 is SAAADI. V shed 0 bases, J shed 18 bases, and the junction held 24 bases outside the gene matches. The CDR3 runs to 19 residues. CDR3 DNA: TGCGCCAGCAGTGAGTCCTGGGGGACAGGGCGGTACGGCGCCAACGTGCAGACTTTC. Its protein is CASSESWGTGRYGANVQTF.

The chain uses TRBV27 and TRBJ2-3, with 8 bases fitting TRBD2. This CDR3 spans 16 amino acids. Per the germline V gene, CDR1 is MNHEY and CDR2 is SMNVEV (reference sequence). J was trimmed by 2 bases and V by 5 bases; bases with no gene match: 9. DNA of the CDR3: TGTGCCAGCAGTGAGTACGGGGGGGGTATCACAGATACGCAGTATTTT. Its protein is CASSEYGGGITDTQYF.

By sample share, this clonotype is medium-sized. This rearrangement joins TRBV25-1 to TRBJ1-2, with D perhaps TRBD1 (5 bases). The CDR3 extends over 11 amino acids. In germline, CDR1 is MGHDK, CDR2 SYGVNS. The V gene lost 6 bases and the J gene lost 7 bases, with 9 bases spanning the gap. DNA for the CDR3: TGTGCCAGCAGGTACGGGGGTGGCTACACCTTC. This codes for CASRYGGGYTF.

The rearrangement uses TRBV4-1 and TRBJ2-1; 11 bases are a match to TRBD2. The J call may be incorrect, as the DNA end agrees better with TRBJ2-5. Germline-derived CDR1 and CDR2 are MGHRA and YSYEKL. The CDR3 length is 15 residues. CDR3 in amino acids: CASSPMTSGTETQYF. As DNA, the CDR3 is TGCGCCAGCAGCCCAATGACTAGCGGGACAGAGACCCAGTACTTC.

In its sample, this clonotype was seen once. The chain employs TRBV27 and TRBJ1-4, with TRBD1 identical over 9 bases. Germline loops: CDR1 MNHEY, CDR2 SMNVEV (reference sequence). The trim removed 5 bases at V and 8 bases at J, leaving 6 bases unmatched. CDR3 length: 14 residues. The CDR3 nucleotides are TGTGCCAGCAGTGTACAGGGGGCTCGAGAAAAACTGTTTTTT. Its translation: CASSVQGAREKLFF.

The CDR3 DNA sequence: TGTGCCAGCAGTTACTCGAGTGTTTCGGGCCAAGAGACCCAGTACTTC. It codes for CASSYSSVSGQETQYF. The genes are TRBV6-5 and TRBJ2-5; no clear D gene. Trimming removed 0 bases at V and 1 base at J, with 12 bases between. Germline CDR1 MNHEY, CDR2 SVGAGI. This CDR3 comprises 16 residues.

The chain carries TRBV6-1 and TRBJ1-4, with 7 bases aligning to TRBD1. Per the germline V gene, CDR1 is MNHNS and CDR2 is SASEGT. V shed 6 bases and J 5 bases; nucleotides not matched to a gene: 6. The CDR3 consists of 14 residues. For the CDR3, the DNA is TGTGCCAGCAGAACAGGGGCCACAAATGAAAAACTGTTTTTT. Amino acid sequence: CASRTGATNEKLFF.

This clonotype has only one observation. The chain uses TRBV27 and TRBJ2-2; a possible D gene is TRBD2 (6 bases). Deletions cut 5 bases from V and 0 bases from J, with 19 bases between. CDR1 and CDR2 from the germline V gene are MNHEY and SMNVEV (reference sequence). This CDR3 is 18 amino acids long. The CDR3 nucleotides are TGTGCCAGCAGTCTATATTCAGGGTCGGGGGCGAACACCGGGGAGCTGTTTTTT. Translating gives CASSLYSGSGANTGELFF.

This rearrangement joins TRBV7-2 to TRBJ2-7; the D is unclear. This CDR3 is built from 15 residues. The V gene lost 1 base and the J gene lost 2 bases, with 12 bases spanning the gap. CDR1 is SGHTA, CDR2 FQGNSA, per germline. CDR3 sequence: CASSLVSDPTYEQYF. CDR3 nucleotides: TGTGCCAGCAGCTTAGTGTCGGACCCGACCTACGAGCAGTACTTC. Supplemented by reference TRBV7-2 and TRBJ2-7, the full variable domain reads GAGVSQSPSNKVTEKGKDVELRCDPISGHTALYWYRQSLGQGLEFLIYFQGNSAPDKSGLPSDRFSAERTGGSVSTLTIQRTQQEDSAVYLCASSLVSDPTYEQYFGPGTRLTVT.

CDR3 protein: CASSFTMGTGGKAFF. CDR3 DNA: TGTGCCAGCAGTTTCACGATGGGGACCGGGGGGAAAGCTTTCTTT. V is TRBV27 and J is TRBJ1-1, with D possibly TRBD1 on 5 matching bases. V lost 3 bases to trimming and J lost 9 bases, with 20 bases between them. Per germline, CDR1 MNHEY and CDR2 SMNVEV (reference sequence). The CDR3 extends over 15 amino acids.

This chain links TRBV6-5 with TRBJ2-3; D not resolved. The CDR3 contains 11 residues. Germline lookup yields CDR1 MNHEY and CDR2 SVGAGI. The V gene lost 0 bases and the J gene lost 6 bases, with 1 base spanning the gap. CDR3 residues: CASSYSDTQYF. CDR3 bases: TGTGCCAGCAGTTACTCGGATACGCAGTATTTT.

The gene calls are TRBV6-1 and TRBJ2-1, with 12 bases aligning to TRBD2. The CDR3 extends over 13 amino acids. The J segment lost 8 bases and the V segment lost 9 bases, leaving 5 bases of the junction unmatched. The germline CDR1 and CDR2 sequences are MNHNS and SASEGT. CDR3 sequence (DNA): TGTGCCAGTGGACTAGCGGGACGGGATGAGCAGTTCTTC. This sequence encodes CASGLAGRDEQFF.

The genes are TRBV11-3 and TRBJ2-1, with D maybe TRBD2 (6 bases). Germline loops: CDR1 SGHNT, CDR2 YENEEA. The CDR3 sequence is 13 residues long. V shed 1 base and J shed 8 bases, with 9 bases lying between them. CDR3 region: CASSLGDSHEQFF. The CDR3 nucleotides are TGTGCCAGCAGCTTAGGGGACTCCCATGAGCAGTTCTTC.